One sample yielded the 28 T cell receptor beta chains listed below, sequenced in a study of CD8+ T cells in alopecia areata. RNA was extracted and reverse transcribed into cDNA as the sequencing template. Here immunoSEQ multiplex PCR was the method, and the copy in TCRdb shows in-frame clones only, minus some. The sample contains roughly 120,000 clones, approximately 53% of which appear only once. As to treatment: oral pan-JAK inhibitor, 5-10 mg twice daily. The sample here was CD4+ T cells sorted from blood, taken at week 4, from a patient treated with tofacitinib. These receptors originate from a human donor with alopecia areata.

CDR3 sequence reads: CSVNTGTGHGELFF. In DNA form, the CDR3 reads TGCAGCGTTAACACCGGGACAGGGCACGGGGAGCTGTTTTTT. V and J are TRBV29-1 and TRBJ2-2; 9 nucleotides match TRBD1. This CDR3 comprises 14 residues. J gave up 7 bases and V 5 bases, and 8 bases lay outside the gene matches. Germline assignment: CDR1 SQVTM and CDR2 ANQGSEA.

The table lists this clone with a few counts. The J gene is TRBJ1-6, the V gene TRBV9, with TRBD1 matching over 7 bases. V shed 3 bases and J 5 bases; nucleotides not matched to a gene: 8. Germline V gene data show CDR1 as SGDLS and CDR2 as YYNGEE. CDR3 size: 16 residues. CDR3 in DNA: TGTGCCAGCAGCGGGACAGGCCCTAGGGATAATTCACCCCTCCACTTT. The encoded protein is CASSGTGPRDNSPLHF. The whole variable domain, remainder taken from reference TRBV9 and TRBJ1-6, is DSGVTQTPKHLITATGQRVTLRCSPRSGDLSVYWYQQSLDQGLQFLIQYYNGEERAKGNILERFSAQQFPDLHSELNLSSLELGDSALYFCASSGTGPRDNSPLHFGNGTRLTVT.

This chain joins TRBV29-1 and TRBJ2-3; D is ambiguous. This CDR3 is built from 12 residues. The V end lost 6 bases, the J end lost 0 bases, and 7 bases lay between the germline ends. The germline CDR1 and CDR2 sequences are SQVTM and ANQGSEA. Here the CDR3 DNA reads TGCAGCGTGCGCCTCAGCACAGATACGCAGTATTTT. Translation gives CSVRLSTDTQYF.

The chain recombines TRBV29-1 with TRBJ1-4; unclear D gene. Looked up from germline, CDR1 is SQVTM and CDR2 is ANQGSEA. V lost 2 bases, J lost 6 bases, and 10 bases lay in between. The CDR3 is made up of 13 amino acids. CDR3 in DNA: TGCAGCGTTGAAAGTGGCACTGATGAAAAACTGTTTTTT. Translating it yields CSVESGTDEKLFF.

The DNA for the CDR3 is TGCAGCGTTGATAGGAGACAGGGGTCCTACGAGCAGTACTTC. It is translated as CSVDRRQGSYEQYF. The V and J genes are TRBV29-1 and TRBJ2-7; 8 bases match TRBD1. This CDR3 region has 14 residues. The germline V gene has CDR1 SQVTM and CDR2 ANQGSEA. Trimming at V came to 3 bases and at J to 1 base, leaving 5 bases not matched to a gene.

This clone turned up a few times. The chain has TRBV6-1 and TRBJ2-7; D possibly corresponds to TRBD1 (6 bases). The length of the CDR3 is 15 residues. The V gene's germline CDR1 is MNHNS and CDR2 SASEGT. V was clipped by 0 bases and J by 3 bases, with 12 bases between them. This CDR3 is CASSEAVQGVYEQYF. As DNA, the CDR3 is TGTGCCAGCAGTGAAGCGGTACAGGGTGTCTACGAGCAGTACTTC.

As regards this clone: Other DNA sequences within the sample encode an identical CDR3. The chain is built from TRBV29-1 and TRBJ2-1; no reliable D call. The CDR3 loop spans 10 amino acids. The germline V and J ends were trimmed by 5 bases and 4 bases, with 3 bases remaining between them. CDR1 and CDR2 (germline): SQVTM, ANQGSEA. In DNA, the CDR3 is TGCAGCGTTCAGTACAATGAGCAGTTCTTC. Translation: CSVQYNEQFF.

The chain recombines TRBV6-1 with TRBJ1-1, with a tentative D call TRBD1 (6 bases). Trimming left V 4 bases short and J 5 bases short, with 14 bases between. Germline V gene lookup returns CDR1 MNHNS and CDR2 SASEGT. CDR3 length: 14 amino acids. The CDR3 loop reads CASSVFQGMTEAFF. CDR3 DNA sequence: TGTGCCAGCAGTGTTTTTCAGGGGATGACTGAAGCTTTCTTT.

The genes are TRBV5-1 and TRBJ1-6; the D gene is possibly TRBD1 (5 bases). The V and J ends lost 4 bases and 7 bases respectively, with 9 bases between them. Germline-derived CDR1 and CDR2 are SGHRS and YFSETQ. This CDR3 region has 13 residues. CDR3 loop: CASSPGDNSPLHF. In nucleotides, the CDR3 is TGCGCCAGCAGCCCTGGGGACAATTCACCCCTCCACTTT.

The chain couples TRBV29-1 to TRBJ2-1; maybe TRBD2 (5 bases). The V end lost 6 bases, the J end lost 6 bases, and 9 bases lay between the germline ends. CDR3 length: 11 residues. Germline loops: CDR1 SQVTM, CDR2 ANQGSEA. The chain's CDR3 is CSVTGSNEQFF. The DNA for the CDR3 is TGCAGCGTCACGGGGTCCAATGAGCAGTTCTTC.

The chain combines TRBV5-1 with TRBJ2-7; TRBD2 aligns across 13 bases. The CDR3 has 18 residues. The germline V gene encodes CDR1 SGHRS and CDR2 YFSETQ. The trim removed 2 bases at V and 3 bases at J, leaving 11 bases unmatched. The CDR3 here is CASSLNIRLAGGDYEQYF. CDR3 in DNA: TGCGCCAGCAGCTTAAATATACGACTAGCGGGAGGAGACTACGAGCAGTACTTC.

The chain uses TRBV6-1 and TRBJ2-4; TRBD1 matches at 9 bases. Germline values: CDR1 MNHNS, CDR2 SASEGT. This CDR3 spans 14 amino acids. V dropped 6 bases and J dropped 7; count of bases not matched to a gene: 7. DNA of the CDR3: TGTGCCAGCAGCCCCTCAGGACAGGGGAACATTCAGTACTTC. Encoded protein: CASSPSGQGNIQYF.

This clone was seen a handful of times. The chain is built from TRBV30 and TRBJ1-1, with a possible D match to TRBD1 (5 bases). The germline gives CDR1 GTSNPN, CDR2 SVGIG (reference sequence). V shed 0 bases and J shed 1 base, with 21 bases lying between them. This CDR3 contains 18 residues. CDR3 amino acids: CAWSVGVYARHSNTEAFF. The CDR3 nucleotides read TGTGCCTGGAGTGTGGGGGTATATGCGAGACACTCGAACACTGAAGCTTTCTTT.

DNA for the CDR3: TGTGCCACCAGCCCAACGCGGGGACAGGGCGACGAGCAGTACTTC. Amino acid sequence: CATSPTRGQGDEQYF. The chain couples TRBV15 to TRBJ2-7; 9 bases align to TRBD1. J gave up 5 bases and V 5 bases, and 10 bases lay outside the gene matches. CDR1 and CDR2 (germline): LNHNV, YYDKDF (reference sequence). This CDR3 region has 15 residues.

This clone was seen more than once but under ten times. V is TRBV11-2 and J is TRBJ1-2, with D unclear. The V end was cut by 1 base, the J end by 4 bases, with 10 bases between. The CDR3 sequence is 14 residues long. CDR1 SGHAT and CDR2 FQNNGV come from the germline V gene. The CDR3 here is CASSLGSAAYGYTF. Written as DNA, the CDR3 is TGTGCCAGCAGCTTAGGCTCGGCAGCCTATGGCTACACCTTC.

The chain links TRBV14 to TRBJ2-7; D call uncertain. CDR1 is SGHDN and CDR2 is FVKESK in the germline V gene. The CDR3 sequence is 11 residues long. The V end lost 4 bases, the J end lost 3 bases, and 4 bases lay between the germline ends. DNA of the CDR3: TGTGCCAGCAGCCGCGACTACGAGCAGTACTTC. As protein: CASSRDYEQYF. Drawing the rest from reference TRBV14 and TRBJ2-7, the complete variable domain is EAGVTQFPSHSVIEKGQTVTLRCDPISGHDNLYWYRRVMGKEIKFLLHFVKESKQDESGMPNNRFLAERTGGTYSTLKVQPAELEDSGVYFCASSRDYEQYFGPGTRLTVT.

CDR3 sequence (DNA): TGCAGCGTCGCCCAGGTACAGAACACTGAAGCTTTCTTT. It yields the protein CSVAQVQNTEAFF. The genes are TRBV29-1 and TRBJ1-1, with D unclear. This CDR3 contains 13 residues. Trimming took off 6 bases at V and 1 base at J, with 12 bases between the two ends. Germline V lookup: CDR1 SQVTM, CDR2 ANQGSEA.

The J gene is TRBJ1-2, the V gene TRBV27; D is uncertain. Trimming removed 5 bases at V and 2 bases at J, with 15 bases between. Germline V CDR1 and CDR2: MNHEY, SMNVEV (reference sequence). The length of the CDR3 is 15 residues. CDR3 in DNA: TGTGCCAGCAGTCCCCTAGCGGCGGACAACTATGGCTACACCTTC. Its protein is CASSPLAADNYGYTF.

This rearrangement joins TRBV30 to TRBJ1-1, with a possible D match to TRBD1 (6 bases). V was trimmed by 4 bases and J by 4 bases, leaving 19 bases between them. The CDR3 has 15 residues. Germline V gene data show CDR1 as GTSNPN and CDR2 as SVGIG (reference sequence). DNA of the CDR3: TGTGCCTGGAACCCCGTGGGGCAGGGGACCACTGAAGCTTTCTTT. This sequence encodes CAWNPVGQGTTEAFF.

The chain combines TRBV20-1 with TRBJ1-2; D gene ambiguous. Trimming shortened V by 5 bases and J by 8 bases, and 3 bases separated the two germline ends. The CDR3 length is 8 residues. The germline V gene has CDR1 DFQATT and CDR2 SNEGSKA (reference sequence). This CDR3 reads CSAQGYTF. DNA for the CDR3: TGCAGTGCTCAAGGCTACACCTTC.

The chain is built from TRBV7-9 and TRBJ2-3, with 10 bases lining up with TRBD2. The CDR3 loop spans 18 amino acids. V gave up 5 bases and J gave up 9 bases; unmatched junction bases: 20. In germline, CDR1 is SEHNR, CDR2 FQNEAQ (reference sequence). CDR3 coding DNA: TGTGCCAGCAGCCCTGTGGGAGGAACTAGCGGGGCCTCTGGGACGCAGTATTTT. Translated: CASSPVGGTSGASGTQYF.

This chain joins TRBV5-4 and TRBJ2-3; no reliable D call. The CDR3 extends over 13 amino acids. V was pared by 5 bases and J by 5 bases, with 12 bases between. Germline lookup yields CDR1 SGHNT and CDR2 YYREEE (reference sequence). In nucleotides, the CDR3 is TGTGCCAGCAGTCTTTTTATCGTAGATACGCAGTATTTT. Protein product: CASSLFIVDTQYF.

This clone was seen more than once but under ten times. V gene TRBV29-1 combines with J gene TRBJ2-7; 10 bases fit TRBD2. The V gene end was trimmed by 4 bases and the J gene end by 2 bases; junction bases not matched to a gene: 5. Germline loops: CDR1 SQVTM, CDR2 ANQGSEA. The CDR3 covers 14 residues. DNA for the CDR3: TGCAGCGTTGTTTCTAGCGGGAGCCCCTACGAGCAGTACTTC. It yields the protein CSVVSSGSPYEQYF.

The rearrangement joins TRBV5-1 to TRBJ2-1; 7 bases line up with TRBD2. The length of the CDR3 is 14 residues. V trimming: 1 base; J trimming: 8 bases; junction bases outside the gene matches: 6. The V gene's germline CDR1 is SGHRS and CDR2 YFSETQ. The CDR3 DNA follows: TGCGCCAGCAGCTTGAGTTTTCGGGGGGATGAGCAGTTCTTC. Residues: CASSLSFRGDEQFF.

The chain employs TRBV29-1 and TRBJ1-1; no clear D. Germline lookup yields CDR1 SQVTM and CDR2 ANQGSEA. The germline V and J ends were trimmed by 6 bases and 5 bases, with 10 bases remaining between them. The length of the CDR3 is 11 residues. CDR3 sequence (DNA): TGCAGCGTCGTGTTAGTTACTGAAGCTTTCTTT. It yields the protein CSVVLVTEAFF. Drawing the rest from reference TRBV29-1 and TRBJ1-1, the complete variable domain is SAVISQKPSRDICQRGTSLTIQCQVDSQVTMMFWYRQQPGQSLTLIATANQGSEATYESGFVIDKFPISRPNLTFSTLTVSNMSPEDSSIYLCSVVLVTEAFFGQGTRLTVV.

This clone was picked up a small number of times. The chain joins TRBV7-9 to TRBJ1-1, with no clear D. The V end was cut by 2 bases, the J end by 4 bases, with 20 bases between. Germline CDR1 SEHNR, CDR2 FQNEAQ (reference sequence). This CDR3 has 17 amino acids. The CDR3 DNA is TGTGCCAGCAGCTTATCCACGTACATAGGAGGCTTCACTGAAGCTTTCTTT. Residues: CASSLSTYIGGFTEAFF.

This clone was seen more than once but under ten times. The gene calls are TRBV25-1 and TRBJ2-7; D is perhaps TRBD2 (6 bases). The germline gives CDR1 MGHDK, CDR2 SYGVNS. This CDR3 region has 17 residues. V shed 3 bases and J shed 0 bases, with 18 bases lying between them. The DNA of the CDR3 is TGTGCCAGCAGTGACCTTCTTAATAGCGGCCCCTCCTACGAGCAGTACTTC. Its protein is CASSDLLNSGPSYEQYF.

CDR3 amino acids: CASSYGTSGISESYNEQFF. Written as DNA, the CDR3 is TGTGCCAGTAGTTACGGGACTAGCGGGATTTCGGAGTCCTACAATGAGCAGTTCTTC. The chain recombines TRBV19 with TRBJ2-1; 13 bases are shared with TRBD2. CDR3 length: 19 residues. V lost 5 bases, J lost 1 base, and 11 bases stayed unmatched. Germline loops: CDR1 LNHDA, CDR2 SQIVND (reference sequence). The variable domain in full, completed from reference TRBV19 and TRBJ2-1, reads DGGITQSPKYLFRKEGQNVTLSCEQNLNHDAMYWYRQDPGQGLRLIYYSQIVNDFQKGDIAEGYSVSREKKESFPLTVTSAQKNPTAFYLCASSYGTSGISESYNEQFFGPGTRLTVL.